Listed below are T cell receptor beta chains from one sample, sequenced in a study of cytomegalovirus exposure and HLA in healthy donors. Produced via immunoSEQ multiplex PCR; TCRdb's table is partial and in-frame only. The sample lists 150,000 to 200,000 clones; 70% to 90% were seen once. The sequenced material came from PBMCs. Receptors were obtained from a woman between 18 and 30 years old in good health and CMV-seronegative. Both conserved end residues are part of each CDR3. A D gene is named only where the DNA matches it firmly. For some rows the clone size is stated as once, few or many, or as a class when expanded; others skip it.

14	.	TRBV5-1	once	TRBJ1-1	TGCGCCAGCAGCCTCTGGACAGAGAACACTGAAGCTTTCTTT	CASSLWTENTEAFF
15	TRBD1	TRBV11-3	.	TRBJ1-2	TGTGCCAGCAGCCATCGACAGGGGGCGAACTATGGCTACACCTTC	CASSHRQGANYGYTF
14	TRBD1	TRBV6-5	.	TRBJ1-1	TGTGCCAGCAGCTCAGGGGGTCGGGGCACTGAAGCTTTCTTT	CASSSGGRGTEAFF
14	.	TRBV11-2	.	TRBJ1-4	TGTGCCAGCAGCATCGGTGGGGGGAGGGAAAAACTGTTTTTT	CASSIGGGREKLFF
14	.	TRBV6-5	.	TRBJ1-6	TGTGCCAGCAGTTACTCGCTTGGAGACTCACCCCTCCACTTT	CASSYSLGDSPLHF
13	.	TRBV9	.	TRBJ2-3	TGTGCCAGCAGCGGGGGCCCCACAGATACGCAGTATTTT	CASSGGPTDTQYF
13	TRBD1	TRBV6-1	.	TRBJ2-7	TGTGCCAGCGGGACAGCCTTGTCCTACGAGCAGTACTTC	CASGTALSYEQYF
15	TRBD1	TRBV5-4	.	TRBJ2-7	TGTGCCAGCAGCTCACCGGGACAGGGCTCCTACGAGCAGTACTTC	CASSSPGQGSYEQYF
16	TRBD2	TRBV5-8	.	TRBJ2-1	TGTGCCAGCAGCACGCTCCGGGGGGGCCGGTACAATGAGCAGTTCTTC	CASSTLRGGRYNEQFF
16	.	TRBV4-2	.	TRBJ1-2	TGTGCCAGCAGCCAAGAGATGGGGGCGGTTAGCTATGGCTACACCTTC	CASSQEMGAVSYGYTF
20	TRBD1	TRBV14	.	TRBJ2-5	TGTGCCAGCAGCCCACTACCACCGGGACAGGGGGCGCTGGGTTTGGAGACCCAGTACTTC	CASSPLPPGQGALGLETQYF
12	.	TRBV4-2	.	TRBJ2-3	TGTGCCAGCAGCCAAGGGTCGGTTACGCAGTATTTT	CASSQGSVTQYF
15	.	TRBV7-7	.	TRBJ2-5	TGTGCTAGCAGCTTACGGTGGAGTAGCGTAGAGACCCAGTACTTC	CASSLRWSSVETQYF
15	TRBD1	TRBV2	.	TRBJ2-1	TGTGCCAGCAGCTCGGACAGGGGAAATCACAATGAGCAGTTCTTC	CASSSDRGNHNEQFF
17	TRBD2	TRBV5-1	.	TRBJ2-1	TGCGCCAGCAGCTCGCCCCCGCTAGCGGGACTCTACAATGAGCAGTTCTTC	CASSSPPLAGLYNEQFF
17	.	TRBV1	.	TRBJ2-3	TGCACCAGCAGCCAAGATTCTACTAGCGGGAGAACAGATACGCAGTATTTT	CTSSQDSTSGRTDTQYF
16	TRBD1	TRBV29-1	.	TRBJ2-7	TGCAGCGTTGAGCAGTGGAGGACAGGGGAAACCTACGAGCAGCACTTC	CSVEQWRTGETYEQHF
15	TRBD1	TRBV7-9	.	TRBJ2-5	TGTGCCAGCAGCCTGACAGGGGCGCCGGGGGAGACCCAGTACTTC	CASSLTGAPGETQYF
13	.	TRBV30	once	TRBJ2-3	TGTGCCTGGAGTAAGAGTTCCACAGATACGCAGTATTTT	CAWSKSSTDTQYF
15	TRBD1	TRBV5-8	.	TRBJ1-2	TGTGCCAGCAGCCCGCGGACAGGGGGCTTCTATGGCTACACCTTC	CASSPRTGGFYGYTF
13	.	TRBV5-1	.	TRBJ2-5	TGCGCCAGCAGCTGGACAGTTGGCGAGACCCAGTACTTC	CASSWTVGETQYF
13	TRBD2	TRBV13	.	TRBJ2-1	TGTGCCAGCAGTACTAGCGGGACCCATGAGCAGTTCTTC	CASSTSGTHEQFF
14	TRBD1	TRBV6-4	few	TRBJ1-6	TGTGCCAGCAGTGCCGACAGGGGTAATTCACCCCTCCACTTT	CASSADRGNSPLHF
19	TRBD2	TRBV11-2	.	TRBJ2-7	TGTGCCAGCAGCTTGTGGCCCGGGACTAGCGGAGCGCTCGGGTACGAGCAGTACTTC	CASSLWPGTSGALGYEQYF
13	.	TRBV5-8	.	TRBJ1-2	TGTGCCAGCAGCCTGCCGGGCCCGGGAGGCTACACCTTC	CASSLPGPGGYTF
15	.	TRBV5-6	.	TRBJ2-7	TGTGCCAGCAGCGTACCGGGACTCCCACGGGACGAGCAGTACTTC	CASSVPGLPRDEQYF
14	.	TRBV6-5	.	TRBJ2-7	TGTGCCAGCAGTTATCGGGATAAACTGTACGAGCAGTACTTC	CASSYRDKLYEQYF
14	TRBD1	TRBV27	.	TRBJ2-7	TGTGCCAGTTCCCGACAGGGGGAATGGCACGAGCAGTACTTC	CASSRQGEWHEQYF
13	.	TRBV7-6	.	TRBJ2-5	TGTGCCAGCAGCAGAGGAGAGCAGGGAGGAAAGTACTTC	CASSRGEQGGKYF
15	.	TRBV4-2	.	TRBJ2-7	TGTGCCAGCAGCCAAGATTTCTCAGGGCCCTACGAGCAGTACTTC	CASSQDFSGPYEQYF
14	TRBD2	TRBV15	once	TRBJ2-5	TGTGCCACCAGCCACACTAGCGGAGAAGAGACCCAGTACTTC	CATSHTSGEETQYF